This TCR beta chain was profiled in a study of response to subunit inactivated influenza vaccine listed by TCRdb under 2018. For context, the study as a whole: To follow how T cells responded to a trivalent subunit inactivated influenza vaccine, the researchers relied on deep quantitative profiling of the T cell receptor repertoire.

Turning to this clonotype: What antigen it recognizes has not been identified. Per-base qualities were not stored, and no clone one base away is much larger.

Study-wide conclusions, independent of this receptor: The authors suggested that each seasonal influenza vaccination may recruit only a limited number of new T cells.

Libraries were built with RT-PCR. TCRdb records Illumina HiSeq 2500 as the sequencer. TCRdb trimmed the raw reads at Q25, called clones with MiXCR and kept productive beta chains. Rows with one shared CDR3 protein collapse into an entry with the most common genes and DNA. Here the sample has over 450,000 distinct CDR3 sequences; 10% to 15% occur a single time. The leading ten clones occupy approximately 14% of the sample. Explained via the paper, the time point label denotes: more than 35 days after influenza vaccine administration. V was cut back by 8 bases and J by 0 bases, leaving a gap of 12 bases between them. The CDR3 starts with the cysteine, ends with the phenylalanine, and has 14 residues. Only the CDR3 DNA stays, 42 bases, in frame from base 1.

The sequence was obtained from a man aged 45 to 65 who received an inactivated influenza vaccine. Donor details come from another sample of the same person, matched by shared clones. The sequence links TRBV12-3 or TRBV12-4 to TRBJ2-3; a tentative D match to TRBD2 spans 6 bases. Sequencing used PBMCs from blood, obtained 45 days after vaccination. The CDR3 protein is CASHGTGSTDTQYF. The DNA sequence is as follows: TGTGCCAGCCACGGGACTGGAAGCACAGATACGCAGTATTTT.